These 11 T cell receptor beta chains originate from one sample sequenced in a study of T-cell reconstitution after alpha-beta-depleted transplantation in children. This sample's TCRbeta library carried unique molecular identifier barcodes. TCRdb called the PCR reads again in MiXCR, with one record for every CDR3 protein. The repertoire holds about 470,000 distinct CDR3 sequences, roughly two fifths seen once, with 27% in the top ten. This specimen was PBMCs, taken before TCRalphabeta/CD19-depleted stem cell transplant. These receptors all come from a girl under 10 years old with aplastic anemia, due to receive a stem cell transplant.

This clonotype was counted only a few times. This sequence joins TRBV12-3 or TRBV12-4 and TRBJ2-2; TRBD1 agrees at 9 bases. The CDR3 totals 14 residues. V was clipped by 6 bases and J by 6 bases; unmatched bases: 5. The CDR3 protein is CASSRDRVAGELFF. The CDR3 DNA reads as TGTGCCAGCAGCCGGGACAGGGTGGCCGGGGAGCTGTTTTTT.

This sequence joins TRBV15 and TRBJ1-5; TRBD1 aligns across 9 bases. Germline V gives CDR1 LNHNV, CDR2 YYDKDF (reference sequence). This CDR3 comprises 13 residues. With 6 bases clipped from V and 5 bases from J, the junction kept 2 bases outside the gene matches. CDR3 in amino acids: CATRRTGDQPQHF. Here the CDR3 DNA reads TGTGCCACCAGGAGGACAGGGGATCAGCCCCAGCATTTT.

The V and J genes are TRBV5-1 and TRBJ1-2; the D is unclear. The CDR3 length is 13 residues. The germline V gene has CDR1 SGHRS and CDR2 YFSETQ. V was cut by 2 bases and J by 3 bases, with 8 bases left in between. The CDR3 loop reads CASSFGKDYGYTF. CDR3 bases: TGCGCCAGCAGCTTTGGGAAAGACTATGGCTACACCTTC.

Only a few counts were recorded for this clonotype. This chain joins TRBV7-9 and TRBJ2-3; D may be TRBD1 (6 bases). V was clipped by 5 bases and J by 6 bases, with 9 bases between them. The CDR3 runs to 12 residues. From germline, CDR1 is SEHNR and CDR2 FQNEAQ (reference sequence). CDR3 protein: CASSARGDTQYF. CDR3 in DNA: TGTGCCAGCAGCGCAAGGGGGGATACGCAGTATTTT.

The V and J genes are TRBV3-1 and TRBJ2-7; 7 positions agree with TRBD1. This CDR3 is 16 amino acids long. Losses at the gene ends were 1 base for V and 4 bases for J; bases not matched to a gene: 10. Germline CDR1 is LGHDT and CDR2 is YNNKEL (reference sequence). The CDR3 here is CASSQVLAQGTYEQYF. In DNA, the CDR3 is TGTGCCAGCAGCCAAGTTCTAGCACAGGGGACATACGAGCAGTACTTC.

The chain has TRBV5-1 and TRBJ2-2, with D possibly matching TRBD1 (7 bases). The germline V gene has CDR1 SGHRS and CDR2 YFSETQ. V dropped 0 bases and J dropped 4 bases, with 13 bases sitting between them. This CDR3 is built from 16 residues. DNA of the CDR3: TGCGCCAGCAGCTTGGAACAGGGGAGGAGCACCGGGGAGCTGTTTTTT. Translating gives CASSLEQGRSTGELFF.

This clonotype was seen a few times. The chain is built from TRBV29-1 and TRBJ1-6; D ambiguous. The length of the CDR3 is 11 residues. Germline lookup yields CDR1 SQVTM and CDR2 ANQGSEA. Deletions cut 7 bases from V and 10 bases from J, with 11 bases between. The CDR3 region is CSAPTGSPLHF. The CDR3 bases are TGCAGCGCTCCTACGGGGTCACCCCTCCACTTT. The full variable domain, with the rest looked up from reference TRBV29-1 and TRBJ1-6, is SAVISQKPSRDICQRGTSLTIQCQVDSQVTMMFWYRQQPGQSLTLIATANQGSEATYESGFVIDKFPISRPNLTFSTLTVSNMSPEDSSIYLCSAPTGSPLHFGNGTRLTVT.

As regards this clonotype: This clone may be a read error of a much larger clone one base away. The CDR3 spells CATSGNSLSYEQYF. The CDR3 region has the DNA TGTGCCACCAGTGGAAACTCCCTTTCCTACGAGCAGTACTTC. This rearrangement joins TRBV2 to TRBJ2-7; D remains unclear. The CDR3 is 14 amino acids. The germline V gene encodes CDR1 SNHLY and CDR2 FYNNEI.

The chain has TRBV29-1 and TRBJ2-5; 13 bases match TRBD2. CDR1 and CDR2 (germline): SQVTM, ANQGSEA. Trimming cost V 4 bases and J 4 bases; bases outside gene matches: 6. The CDR3 is made up of 15 amino acids. CDR3 sequence reads: CSVALGLAGRETQYF. Here the CDR3 DNA reads TGCAGCGTTGCCCTGGGACTAGCGGGGCGAGAGACCCAGTACTTC.

This clonotype was seen ten or more times. This rearrangement joins TRBV12-3 or TRBV12-4 to TRBJ2-7; 11 nucleotides line up with TRBD2. The trim removed 5 bases at V and 3 bases at J, leaving 6 bases unmatched. The CDR3 totals 15 residues. The CDR3 protein is CASSPTSGRVYEQYF. The CDR3 region has the DNA TGTGCCAGCAGTCCAACTAGCGGGAGAGTCTACGAGCAGTACTTC.

The chain links TRBV9 to TRBJ2-3, with 14 bases that match TRBD2. After removal of 3 bases from V and 3 bases from J, the junction contained 12 bases not matched to a gene. CDR3 length: 19 amino acids. In germline, CDR1 is SGDLS, CDR2 YYNGEE. CDR3 sequence: CASSGNPRTSGRLTDTQYF. The CDR3 DNA follows: TGTGCCAGCAGCGGGAATCCGCGGACTAGCGGGAGGTTAACAGATACGCAGTATTTT.